The 29 T cell receptor beta chains below come from one sample, sequenced in a study of blood T cell repertoires in COVID-19. Method: immunoSEQ multiplex PCR; TCRdb's copy keeps in-frame clones and lacks some. The sample gives some 170,000 clones, about nine tenths of which show up once; 1.5% to 2% is in the top ten. Input material: peripheral blood. The receptor set was obtained from a woman aged 50 to 60 with acute or convalescent COVID-19.

This chain connects TRBV27 to TRBJ1-5, with D uncertain. Trimming took off 2 bases at V and 0 bases at J, with 5 bases between the two ends. CDR1 MNHEY and CDR2 SMNVEV come from the germline V gene (reference sequence). The CDR3 consists of 14 residues. The CDR3 spells CASSLQYSNQPQHF. CDR3 bases: TGTGCCAGCAGTTTACAGTATAGCAATCAGCCCCAGCATTTT.

The gene calls are TRBV19 and TRBJ1-2, with D unresolved. The V end was cut by 0 bases, the J end by 2 bases, with 7 bases between. The CDR3 sequence is 14 residues long. Germline V gene lookup returns CDR1 LNHDA and CDR2 SQIVND (reference sequence). CDR3: CASSIDGENYGYTF. The CDR3 DNA reads TGTGCCAGTAGTATAGATGGGGAGAACTATGGCTACACCTTC.

The chain carries TRBV3-1 (or the pseudogene TRBV3-2) and TRBJ1-6, with D possibly matching TRBD1 (5 bases). V lost 1 base to trimming and J lost 10 bases, with 20 bases between them. The germline gives CDR1 LGHDT, CDR2 YNNKEL (reference sequence). The CDR3 has 17 residues. The CDR3 bases are TGTGCCAGCAGCCAAGGATCAAGGCAGGGAGGATACTCACCCCTCCACTTT. It codes for CASSQGSRQGGYSPLHF.

The chain couples TRBV7-9 to TRBJ1-4, with TRBD1 as a possible D gene (6 bases). In germline, CDR1 is SEHNR, CDR2 FQNEAQ (reference sequence). The ends were cut back, 1 base at V and 5 bases at J, with 11 bases in the middle. The CDR3 spans 15 residues. The CDR3 reads CASSLGRDKNEKLFF. CDR3 nucleotides: TGTGCCAGCAGCTTAGGTCGGGACAAAAATGAAAAACTGTTTTTT.

The chain couples TRBV5-6 to TRBJ1-1; a possible D gene is TRBD1 (5 bases). The germline V and J ends were trimmed by 5 bases and 1 base, with 12 bases remaining between them. This CDR3 is built from 14 residues. The germline V gene has CDR1 SGHDT and CDR2 YYEEEE. For the CDR3, the DNA is TGTGCCAGCAGTCGGGGGTTGCAGAACACTGAAGCTTTCTTT. Its protein is CASSRGLQNTEAFF.

The rearrangement uses TRBV7-2 and TRBJ1-4; 8 bases fit TRBD1. The length of the CDR3 is 15 residues. The V gene end was trimmed by 5 bases and the J gene end by 4 bases; junction bases not matched to a gene: 6. Germline lookup yields CDR1 SGHTA and CDR2 FQGNSA. In DNA form, the CDR3 reads TGTGCCAGCAGCGCAGGGGGCTACGGTAATGAAAAACTGTTTTTT. Translating gives CASSAGGYGNEKLFF.

The V and J genes are TRBV24-1 and TRBJ2-1; D perhaps matches TRBD2 (5 bases). V lost 1 base and J 9 bases, leaving 6 bases between the germline ends. This CDR3 contains 12 residues. Looked up from germline, CDR1 is KGHDR and CDR2 is SFDVKD. CDR3: CATSDFSGEQFF. The CDR3 coding sequence is TGTGCCACCAGTGATTTCAGCGGTGAGCAGTTCTTC.

The chain joins TRBV5-1 to TRBJ1-1; D unresolved. Germline values: CDR1 SGHRS, CDR2 YFSETQ. CDR3 size: 14 residues. With 4 bases removed from V and 0 bases from J, the gap between germline ends came to 10 bases. The CDR3 sequence is CASSRTQVNTEAFF. For the CDR3, the DNA is TGCGCCAGCAGCCGTACCCAGGTGAACACTGAAGCTTTCTTT. The variable domain in full, with the rest retrieved from reference TRBV5-1 and TRBJ1-1, is KAGVTQTPRYLIKTRGQQVTLSCSPISGHRSVSWYQQTPGQGLQFLFEYFSETQRNKGNFPGRFSGRQFSNSRSEMNVSTLELGDSALYLCASSRTQVNTEAFFGQGTRLTVV.

This chain connects TRBV18 to TRBJ1-2, with D tentatively TRBD1 (5 bases). Germline assignment: CDR1 KGHSH and CDR2 LQKENI. Trimming removed 3 bases from V and 2 bases from J, with 10 bases in between. There are 14 residues in the CDR3. The CDR3 nucleotides are TGTGCCAGCTCACCCCAGACAGCAAACTATGGCTACACCTTC. Protein: CASSPQTANYGYTF.

The chain is built from TRBV5-6 and TRBJ1-5; 8 bases are a match to TRBD1. CDR1 and CDR2 (germline): SGHDT, YYEEEE. The CDR3 has 16 residues. J gave up 0 bases and V 4 bases, and 6 bases lay outside the gene matches. The CDR3 here is CASSTGTGDSNQPQHF. In nucleotides, the CDR3 is TGTGCCAGCAGCACCGGGACAGGTGATAGCAATCAGCCCCAGCATTTT.

This chain links TRBV30 with TRBJ1-6; no clear D gene. CDR3 length: 12 amino acids. From germline, CDR1 is GTSNPN and CDR2 SVGIG (reference sequence). V was trimmed by 5 bases and J by 8 bases, leaving 10 bases between them. CDR3 region: CAWGSEDSPLHF. CDR3 DNA sequence: TGTGCCTGGGGGTCTGAGGATTCACCCCTCCACTTT.

The genes are TRBV28 and TRBJ1-1; 8 bases match TRBD1. The trim removed 5 bases at V and 3 bases at J, leaving 5 bases unmatched. This CDR3 is built from 14 residues. The germline V gene has CDR1 MDHEN and CDR2 SYDVKM. In DNA, the CDR3 is TGTGCCAGCAGTACAGGGGGATTCGACACTGAAGCTTTCTTT. This encodes CASSTGGFDTEAFF.

The chain joins TRBV4-1 to TRBJ1-1, with 8 positions matching TRBD1. Germline loops: CDR1 MGHRA, CDR2 YSYEKL. V lost 6 bases and J lost 4; bases outside the gene matches: 4. This CDR3 is built from 13 residues. The CDR3 protein is CASRGQGSTEAFF. As DNA, the CDR3 is TGCGCCAGCAGAGGACAGGGCTCCACTGAAGCTTTCTTT.

This chain uses TRBV7-8 with TRBJ1-1; 9 bases line up with TRBD1. Trimming at V came to 5 bases and at J to 1 base, leaving 11 bases not matched to a gene. The CDR3 consists of 17 residues. Germline CDR1 SGHVS, CDR2 FQNEAQ. The CDR3 DNA follows: TGTGCCAGCAGCGGCCGAGACAGGGGGATCTGGAACACTGAAGCTTTCTTT. Its translation: CASSGRDRGIWNTEAFF.

This sequence joins TRBV15 and TRBJ2-4; 10 nucleotides agree with TRBD2. Trimming removed 0 bases from V and 3 bases from J; junction bases left unmatched: 8. The germline V gene encodes CDR1 LNHNV and CDR2 YYDKDF (reference sequence). The CDR3 has 18 amino acids. Here the CDR3 reads CATSRDMGLAWGKNIQYF. The CDR3 bases are TGTGCCACCAGCAGAGATATGGGACTAGCGTGGGGCAAAAACATTCAGTACTTC.

V usage is TRBV10-3 and J usage is TRBJ1-6; TRBD1 aligns across 11 bases. The CDR3 loop spans 15 amino acids. The V segment lost 6 bases and the J segment 7 bases; nucleotides outside the gene matches: 5. CDR1 ENHRY and CDR2 SYGVKD come from the germline V gene. The CDR3 nucleotides are TGTGCCATCAGGGCCGGGACAGGGGGAAATTCACCCCTCCACTTT. It specifies CAIRAGTGGNSPLHF.

The CDR3 here is CASSVGTGDSYEQYF. Here the CDR3 DNA reads TGTGCCAGCAGCGTAGGGACAGGGGACAGCTACGAGCAGTACTTC. The chain recombines TRBV7-7 with TRBJ2-7, with 10 bases lining up with TRBD1. The germline V gene has CDR1 SSHAT and CDR2 FNYEAQ (reference sequence). Trimming took 5 bases from V and 3 from J; bases not matched to a gene: 7. The CDR3 contains 15 residues.

The rearrangement joins TRBV19 to TRBJ2-1; 8 positions agree with TRBD1. Looked up from germline, CDR1 is LNHDA and CDR2 is SQIVND (reference sequence). The CDR3 totals 14 residues. The ends lost 6 bases at V and 7 bases at J; junction bases unmatched: 8. CDR3 in DNA: TGTGCCAGTAGGTTGACAGGGGCCGGGAATGAGCAGTTCTTC. As protein: CASRLTGAGNEQFF.

The V gene is TRBV6-5, the J gene TRBJ1-2, with 10 bases that match TRBD1. The CDR3 runs to 15 residues. CDR1 is MNHEY, CDR2 SVGAGI, per germline. The V segment lost 2 bases and the J segment 7 bases; nucleotides outside the gene matches: 7. This CDR3 is CASSYTGTGEVGYTF. The CDR3 DNA reads TGTGCCAGCAGTTACACCGGGACAGGGGAGGTTGGCTACACCTTC.

The genes are TRBV11-3 and TRBJ2-3; 7 nucleotides line up with TRBD2. V shed 1 base and J 9 bases; nucleotides not matched to a gene: 4. CDR1 is SGHNT and CDR2 is YENEEA in the germline V gene. The CDR3 covers 13 residues. The CDR3 DNA is TGTGCCAGCAGCTTAGTCGCTAGCGGAACGCAGTATTTT. It yields the protein CASSLVASGTQYF.

The J gene is TRBJ1-4, the V gene TRBV9; D ambiguous. Trimming shortened V by 4 bases and J by 3 bases, and 16 bases separated the two germline ends. Germline CDR1 is SGDLS and CDR2 is YYNGEE. This CDR3 region has 16 residues. CDR3 nucleotide sequence: TGTGCCAGCAGCCCCACCTCGACGGAGGCTAATGAAAAACTGTTTTTT. Translating gives CASSPTSTEANEKLFF.

The rearrangement links TRBV7-3 to TRBJ2-3; weak D call: TRBD2 (5 bases). Trimming removed 5 bases from V and 4 bases from J, with 13 bases in between. Looked up from germline, CDR1 is SGHTA and CDR2 is FQGTGA. The CDR3 is 14 amino acids. The CDR3: CASSPNGVADTQYF. The CDR3 nucleotides read TGTGCCAGCAGCCCTAACGGGGTTGCAGATACGCAGTATTTT. The variable domain in full, completed from reference TRBV7-3 and TRBJ2-3, reads GAGVSQTPSNKVTEKGKYVELRCDPISGHTALYWYRQSLGQGPEFLIYFQGTGAADDSGLPNDRFFAVRPEGSVSTLKIQRTERGDSAVYLCASSPNGVADTQYFGPGTRLTVL.

The V gene is TRBV11-2, the J gene TRBJ2-5; unclear D gene. The germline V and J ends were trimmed by 5 bases and 4 bases, with 11 bases remaining between them. The CDR3 is 13 residues long. Per germline, CDR1 SGHAT and CDR2 FQNNGV. The CDR3 nucleotides are TGTGCCAGCAGCCCCTACAGCCTAGAGACCCAGTACTTC. It is translated as CASSPYSLETQYF.

The chain couples TRBV6-5 to TRBJ1-6; D is undetermined. Trimming removed 2 bases at V and 7 bases at J, with 6 bases between. The CDR3 runs to 13 residues. CDR1 is MNHEY, CDR2 SVGAGI, per germline. In DNA, the CDR3 is TGTGCCAGCAGTTACGGCCAAAATTCACCCCTCCACTTT. Encoded protein: CASSYGQNSPLHF.

The V gene is TRBV2, the J gene TRBJ2-1; 8 bases align to TRBD1. Trimming at V came to 8 bases and at J to 6 bases, leaving 6 bases not matched to a gene. The CDR3 contains 13 residues. Germline assignment: CDR1 SNHLY and CDR2 FYNNEI. CDR3 DNA sequence: TGTGCCAGCTCCCAGACAGGGGTCAATGAGCAGTTCTTC. It encodes CASSQTGVNEQFF.

The chain has TRBV29-1 and TRBJ2-1; TRBD2 might be the D (5 bases). Germline V CDR1 and CDR2: SQVTM, ANQGSEA. The CDR3 is 12 residues long. Trimming left V 4 bases short and J 6 bases short, with 10 bases between. The CDR3 bases are TGCAGCGTTGGACCTGCGGGCAATGAGCAGTTCTTC. Translation: CSVGPAGNEQFF.

V gene TRBV4-3 combines with J gene TRBJ2-2; 10 positions match TRBD2. The germline V gene has CDR1 LGHNA and CDR2 YSLEER. The CDR3 extends over 16 amino acids. J was trimmed by 6 bases and V by 0 bases; bases with no gene match: 4. The CDR3 sequence: CASSQELAGDSGELFF. As DNA, the CDR3 is TGCGCCAGCAGCCAAGAGCTAGCGGGAGACTCCGGGGAGCTGTTTTTT.

This clone appeared a few times. The J gene is TRBJ1-3, the V gene TRBV9; D is ambiguous. Germline V CDR1 and CDR2: SGDLS, YYNGEE. Trimming removed 1 base at V and 0 bases at J, with 8 bases between. The CDR3 spans 15 residues. The CDR3 DNA reads TGTGCCAGCAGCGTACAGGCCAGCTCTGGAAACACCATATATTTT. It codes for CASSVQASSGNTIYF.

The chain recombines TRBV7-2 with TRBJ2-2; D is unresolved. Trimming stripped 3 bases from V and 0 bases from J, with 11 bases between. The germline CDR1 and CDR2 sequences are SGHTA and FQGNSA. The CDR3 length is 16 residues. DNA of the CDR3: TGTGCCAGCAGCTTTGCGGCCGCAACGAACACCGGGGAGCTGTTTTTT. Translation: CASSFAAATNTGELFF.